The source of this TCR beta chain is a study of T-cell reconstitution after alpha-beta-depleted transplantation in children. Regarding the study as a whole: At around two months after transplant, the alpha-beta T cells were reportedly derived from several hundred expanded clones that came from non-depleted graft cells. It was surviving recipient T cells and thymic progenitors that gave some patients high TCRbeta diversity at day 60. T-cell counts and diversity at one year post-transplant came mainly from newly produced T cells.

Unique molecular identifiers were used to barcode this TCRbeta library. TCRdb fed the PCR reads into MiXCR, producing one record per CDR3 protein. Of around 960,000 distinct CDR3 sequences listed, about 31% are singletons. The germline gives CDR1 MGHRA, CDR2 YSYEKL. This CDR3 has 14 residues. V was pared by 7 bases and J by 3 bases, with 14 bases between. As concerns this clonotype: Antigen unknown.

Sequencing used PBMCs, mostly from graft donor cells, obtained 360 days after TCRalphabeta/CD19-depleted stem cell transplant. The clonotype comes from a boy younger than two who had a stem cell transplant for SCID, so the T cells may come from the graft donor. The genes are TRBV4-1 and TRBJ2-3; D is uncertain. The CDR3 coding sequence is TGCGCCAGCAACGCCGACTCAAATACAGATACGCAGTATTTT. Translating gives CASNADSNTDTQYF.